Described below is a single T cell receptor beta chain sequence and its context. V was pared by 6 bases and J by 4 bases, with 6 bases of the junction left unmatched. The CDR3 is 16 residues long. Germline V gene sequence: CDR1 MRHNA, CDR2 SNTAGT. The data originate from a study of T cell changes during pregnancy in multiple sclerosis. Sequencing was performed with immunoSEQ multiplex PCR; in TCRdb, only in-frame clones are kept and a portion is missing. The sample records 20,000 to 25,000 clones, more than 70% being singletons. J is TRBJ2-3 and V is TRBV6-4; 14 bases line up with TRBD2. This clonotype was sampled from a female donor with multiple sclerosis, enrolled in a pregnancy study. This specimen was CD8+ T cells from peripheral blood mononuclear cells, taken before pregnancy. The CDR3, as DNA: TGTGCCAGCAGCGACGGACTAGCGGGAGGCGCAGATACGCAGTATTTT. Protein: CASSDGLAGGADTQYF.